One T cell receptor (beta chain) is described in this entry. The entry originates in a study of T cell responses to AZD1222 COVID-19 vaccine. This CDR3 has 14 amino acids. V lost 1 base to trimming and J lost 4 bases; unmatched junction nucleotides: 2. Germline CDR1 LGHDT, CDR2 YNNKEL (reference sequence). Only in-frame clones appear in the TCRdb table, and some are missing; sequencing was by immunoSEQ multiplex PCR. The table lists around 60,000 clones, about 90% of them singletons. The clonotype comes from an adult who received the MenACWY meningococcal vaccine as a control. The source was peripheral blood, collected 28 days after the second dose of the MenACWY control vaccine. The chain links TRBV3-1 (or the pseudogene TRBV3-2) to TRBJ2-5; 8 positions match TRBD1. In DNA form, the CDR3 reads TGTGCCAGCAGCCAAGCCGGGACAGGAGAGACCCAGTACTTC. Translated, it gives CASSQAGTGETQYF.